The 6 T cell receptor beta chains given below trace back to one sample, sequenced in a study of blood T cell repertoires in COVID-19. Libraries were prepared by immunoSEQ multiplex PCR; TCRdb keeps only in-frame clonotypes and omits some of them. This sample has around 200,000 clones, with around 83% found just once. The sequencing sample was made of peripheral blood. These receptors were obtained from a man between 45 and 60 years old with active or convalescent COVID-19.

The genes are TRBV27 and TRBJ1-2; D gene uncertain. Trimming took 3 bases from V and 4 from J, leaving 12 bases between them. In germline, CDR1 is MNHEY, CDR2 SMNVEV (reference sequence). The CDR3 has 14 amino acids. CDR3 nucleotides: TGTGCCAGCAGTTTTAGAGGGATAGCCTATGGCTACACCTTC. This sequence encodes CASSFRGIAYGYTF.

The DNA of the CDR3 is TGTGCCAGCAGCGTCGATTCTTCGGCGGGGGGCTTCTTCTCCTACGAGCAGTACTTC. This sequence encodes CASSVDSSAGGFFSYEQYF. This chain joins TRBV9 and TRBJ2-7; 8 nucleotides match TRBD2. CDR1 is SGDLS and CDR2 is YYNGEE in the germline V gene. CDR3 length: 19 amino acids. V shed 2 bases and J 0 bases; nucleotides not matched to a gene: 16.

This clone was seen more than once but under ten times. In DNA form, the CDR3 reads TGTGCCAGCAGCCCCGGGACAGGGGCGGCCGGGGAGCTGTTTTTT. Protein product: CASSPGTGAAGELFF. J is TRBJ2-2 and V is TRBV7-9; 10 bases fit TRBD1. CDR1 is SEHNR, CDR2 FQNEAQ, per germline (reference sequence). Germline trimming cut 5 bases from V and 6 bases from J; bases unmatched to any gene: 6. CDR3 size: 15 residues.

The rearrangement uses TRBV5-5 and TRBJ2-1; D not certain. CDR1 is SGHKS and CDR2 is YYEKEE in the germline V gene (reference sequence). This CDR3 comprises 16 residues. Trimming removed 4 bases at V and 0 bases at J, with 14 bases between. CDR3 region: CASSPSRVSSYNEQFF. In DNA, the CDR3 is TGTGCCAGCAGCCCTTCCCGGGTAAGCTCCTACAATGAGCAGTTCTTC.

CDR3 residues: CASTRQPNTGELFF. CDR3 in DNA: TGTGCCAGCACAAGACAGCCGAACACCGGGGAGCTGTTTTTT. The chain has TRBV7-2 and TRBJ2-2, with D possibly matching TRBD1 (5 bases). The germline V and J ends were trimmed by 7 bases and 0 bases, with 9 bases remaining between them. Germline lookup yields CDR1 SGHTA and CDR2 FQGNSA. The CDR3 runs to 14 residues.

The DNA of the CDR3 is TGTGCCAGCAGCTTAAACAGGGACTATGGCTACACCTTC. Translated: CASSLNRDYGYTF. The rearrangement links TRBV7-2 to TRBJ1-2, with D possibly TRBD1 on 6 matching bases. Germline CDR1 is SGHTA and CDR2 is FQGNSA. CDR3 length equals 13 residues. Deletions cut 2 bases from V and 3 bases from J, with 7 bases between. The variable domain in full, completed from reference TRBV7-2 and TRBJ1-2, reads GAGVSQSPSNKVTEKGKDVELRCDPISGHTALYWYRQSLGQGLEFLIYFQGNSAPDKSGLPSDRFSAERTGGSVSTLTIQRTQQEDSAVYLCASSLNRDYGYTFGSGTRLTVV.